Detailed here is one T cell receptor (beta chain). Its ends do not fully match the called genes, so a read error is possible. This entry belongs to a study of blood T cells in healthy people across ages. CDR3 length: 16 residues. PCR was performed a second time for roughly 7 to 12 cycles using a sample-barcoded 5' primer and a J-beta primer mix. A tag from a template-switch adaptor with 12 random nucleotides marked each cDNA molecule. The yield of each sample was at least 3 million CDR3-containing paired-end reads. TCRdb processed the 5' RACE reads anew with MiXCR; each CDR3 protein has one entry. This sample has over 750,000 distinct CDR3 sequences, with around 25% found just once. The sample was also linked to a second study, of T cells of mothers and their children. Turning to that study: The study found thymic selection shapes TCR recombination output similarly in related and unrelated pairs.

Sequencing was done on a sample of blood. The clonotype originates from a boy aged 10-17 years in good health. The V gene is TRBV12-3 or TRBV12-4, the J gene TRBJ2-3; 9 nucleotides agree with TRBD1. This chain's CDR3 is CASTSLADRGTDTQYF. The CDR3 bases are TGTGCCAGCACCTCTCTCGCGGACAGGGGAACAGACACGCAGTATTTT.